This passage covers 20 T cell receptor beta chains from one sample sequenced in a study of blood T cell repertoires in COVID-19. Sequencing was performed with immunoSEQ multiplex PCR; in TCRdb, only in-frame clones are kept and a portion is missing. The table lists 25,000 to 35,000 clones, about 88% of them singletons. Sequencing input: peripheral blood. These receptors all stem from a man aged 65 to 85 with active COVID-19.

The V call is TRBV11-3, the J call TRBJ2-6, with D tentatively TRBD1 (5 bases). V was pared by 0 bases and J by 2 bases, with 11 bases between. This CDR3 has 17 residues. In germline, CDR1 is SGHNT, CDR2 YENEEA. The CDR3 region has the DNA TGTGCCAGCAGCTTAGAGGGGATAGGGGCTGGGGCCAACGTCCTGACTTTC. It yields the protein CASSLEGIGAGANVLTF. Drawing the rest from reference TRBV11-3 and TRBJ2-6, the complete variable domain is EAGVVQSPRYKIIEKKQPVAFWCNPISGHNTLYWYLQNLGQGPELLIRYENEEAVDDSQLPKDRFSAERLKGVDSTLKIQPAELGDSAVYLCASSLEGIGAGANVLTFGAGSRLTVL.

This clone showed up just a few times. V gene TRBV7-2 combines with J gene TRBJ2-7; weak D call: TRBD2 (6 bases). The germline V gene has CDR1 SGHTA and CDR2 FQGNSA. The length of the CDR3 is 15 residues. The V gene lost 4 bases and the J gene lost 3 bases, with 16 bases spanning the gap. CDR3 loop: CASSSRGGFFYEQYF. CDR3 DNA: TGTGCCAGCAGCTCAAGAGGAGGGTTCTTCTACGAGCAGTACTTC. The entire variable domain, with the rest obtained from reference TRBV7-2 and TRBJ2-7, is as follows: GAGVSQSPSNKVTEKGKDVELRCDPISGHTALYWYRQSLGQGLEFLIYFQGNSAPDKSGLPSDRFSAERTGGSVSTLTIQRTQQEDSAVYLCASSSRGGFFYEQYFGPGTRLTVT.

The J gene is TRBJ2-1, the V gene TRBV6-7; D gene ambiguous. TRBV6-7 is an ORF, with its function uncertain. Trimming took off 0 bases at V and 9 bases at J, with 9 bases between the two ends. The CDR3 is 13 residues long. The CDR3 reads CASSYSRGIEQFF. The DNA of the CDR3 is TGTGCCAGCAGTTACTCGAGAGGAATTGAGCAGTTCTTC.

A word on this clone: Relative to the germline gene, one junction end is altered; a read error may explain this. The V gene is TRBV7-7, the J gene TRBJ2-2, with 10 bases aligning to TRBD2. Germline CDR1 is SSHAT and CDR2 is FNYEAQ (reference sequence). The CDR3 sequence is 17 residues long. The CDR3 spells CASSLLAGQPNTGELFF. CDR3 coding DNA: TGTGCTAGCAGCTTACTAGCGGGACAGCCGAACACCGGGGAGCTGTTTTTT.

V usage is TRBV10-3 and J usage is TRBJ2-5; TRBD2 agrees at 11 bases. The V gene's germline CDR1 is ENHRY and CDR2 SYGVKD. The CDR3 contains 15 residues. J was trimmed by 5 bases and V by 10 bases; bases with no gene match: 12. In nucleotides, the CDR3 is TGTGCCACCTCTAGCGGGGGGATAAGTTTGGAGACCCAGTACTTC. It yields the protein CATSSGGISLETQYF.

The chain links TRBV30 to TRBJ1-2; 8 bases are a match to TRBD1. The CDR3 runs 15 residues. Germline CDR1 and CDR2: GTSNPN and SVGIG (reference sequence). The junction had 9 bases not matched to a gene; V was cut back by 1 base and J by 5 bases. CDR3 sequence (DNA): TGTGCCTGGAGTGCCCCAGGGGGCGGTGGTTATGGCTACACCTTC. Amino acid sequence: CAWSAPGGGGYGYTF. Combining the CDR3 with reference TRBV30 and TRBJ1-2 gives the whole variable domain SQTIHQWPATLVQPVGSPLSLECTVEGTSNPNLYWYRQAAGRGLQLLFYSVGIGQISSEVPQNLSASRPQDRQFILSSKKLLLSDSGFYLCAWSAPGGGGYGYTFGSGTRLTVV.

The count of this clone is one. The chain is built from TRBV14 and TRBJ1-1; 8 bases are a match to TRBD1. The CDR3 has 17 amino acids. J gave up 4 bases and V 4 bases, and 14 bases lay outside the gene matches. The germline V gene has CDR1 SGHDN and CDR2 FVKESK. Written as DNA, the CDR3 is TGTGCCAGCAGCCCATACTACGGGACAGGTGCTATCACTGAAGCTTTCTTT. Encoded protein: CASSPYYGTGAITEAFF. The full variable domain, rest sourced from reference TRBV14 and TRBJ1-1, is EAGVTQFPSHSVIEKGQTVTLRCDPISGHDNLYWYRRVMGKEIKFLLHFVKESKQDESGMPNNRFLAERTGGTYSTLKVQPAELEDSGVYFCASSPYYGTGAITEAFFGQGTRLTVV.

The chain is built from TRBV19 and TRBJ1-6; no firm D call. CDR1 is LNHDA and CDR2 is SQIVND in the germline V gene (reference sequence). The CDR3 is 16 amino acids. V lost 3 bases and J 4 bases, leaving 13 bases between the germline ends. CDR3 sequence (DNA): TGTGCCAGTAGTATTCAGCCGGGGAGATATAATTCACCCCTCCACTTT. Residues: CASSIQPGRYNSPLHF.

The chain joins TRBV5-1 to TRBJ2-5; D perhaps matches TRBD1 (6 bases). Germline loops: CDR1 SGHRS, CDR2 YFSETQ. The length of the CDR3 is 19 residues. Trimming took 7 bases from V and 2 from J, leaving 30 bases between them. The CDR3 region is CASPKQVTQRQDPQETQYF. CDR3 coding DNA: TGCGCCAGCCCTAAACAAGTGACCCAGAGACAGGACCCACAAGAGACCCAGTACTTC.

This chain joins TRBV28 and TRBJ2-2; 13 bases agree with TRBD2. V dropped 1 base and J dropped 2; count of bases not matched to a gene: 10. The CDR3 has 20 amino acids. CDR1 MDHEN and CDR2 SYDVKM come from the germline V gene. In DNA, the CDR3 is TGTGCCAGCAGTTTATCACTCTGGACTAGCGGGGGCCGCAACACCGGGGAGCTGTTTTTT. Translation gives CASSLSLWTSGGRNTGELFF.

This sequence joins TRBV5-1 and TRBJ2-1; 8 nucleotides align to TRBD2. Looked up from germline, CDR1 is SGHRS and CDR2 is YFSETQ. This CDR3 spans 14 amino acids. J was trimmed by 8 bases and V by 10 bases; bases with no gene match: 14. CDR3: CARRPAGGADEQFF. In DNA, the CDR3 is TGCGCCCGCCGGCCGGCCGGGGGGGCAGATGAGCAGTTCTTC.

The chain recombines TRBV28 with TRBJ1-2, with TRBD1 as a possible D gene (5 bases). The CDR3 length is 15 residues. Germline V gives CDR1 MDHEN, CDR2 SYDVKM. V was shortened by 3 bases and J by 8 bases, with 19 bases between the two germline ends. The CDR3 reads CASSFSGRGRVGYTF. The CDR3 region has the DNA TGTGCCAGCAGTTTTAGCGGCCGGGGACGAGTGGGCTACACCTTC.

The sample holds one count of this clone. This rearrangement joins TRBV29-1 to TRBJ1-4; weak D call: TRBD1 (5 bases). This CDR3 has 13 amino acids. Germline CDR1 reads SQVTM; CDR2 reads ANQGSEA. Trimming left V 1 base short and J 4 bases short, with 7 bases between. CDR3 region: CSVEGRGNEKLFF. CDR3 in DNA: TGCAGCGTTGAAGGAAGGGGTAATGAAAAACTGTTTTTT.

The rearrangement joins TRBV4-2 to TRBJ1-2; TRBD1 matches at 7 bases. The germline gives CDR1 LGHNA, CDR2 YNFKEQ. The CDR3 runs 15 residues. Unmatched junction bases numbered 6, after V lost 0 bases and J lost 5 bases. CDR3 loop: CASSQEQGGGYGYTF. Here the CDR3 DNA reads TGTGCCAGCAGCCAAGAGCAGGGGGGTGGGTATGGCTACACCTTC.

Worth noting for this clone: Germline and junction disagree at one end, which may indicate a read error. CDR3 residues: CASSLGGYRDF. In nucleotides, the CDR3 is TGTGCCAGCAGTTTAGGAGGCTACCGGGACTTC. The gene calls are TRBV12-3 or TRBV12-4 and TRBJ2-7; unclear D gene. The CDR3 runs 11 residues.

The V and J genes are TRBV7-3 and TRBJ1-4, with 8 positions matching TRBD1. This CDR3 region has 17 residues. Per germline, CDR1 SGHTA and CDR2 FQGTGA. Trimming at V came to 1 base and at J to 13 bases, leaving 17 bases not matched to a gene. The CDR3 coding sequence is TGTGCCAGCAGCTTAAAAGTTCCAGGGGGCGGGTATCGAGGACTGTTTTTT. This codes for CASSLKVPGGGYRGLFF. Full variable domain (remainder filled in from reference TRBV7-3 and TRBJ1-4): GAGVSQTPSNKVTEKGKYVELRCDPISGHTALYWYRQSLGQGPEFLIYFQGTGAADDSGLPNDRFFAVRPEGSVSTLKIQRTERGDSAVYLCASSLKVPGGGYRGLFFGSGTQLSVL.

This clone is a singleton in its sample. J is TRBJ2-7 and V is TRBV7-8; D is possibly TRBD2 (5 bases). The CDR3 is 12 amino acids. CDR1 and CDR2 from the germline V gene are SGHVS and FQNEAQ. V was clipped by 5 bases and J by 3 bases, with 8 bases between them. The CDR3 spells CASSLSGYEQYF. The CDR3 DNA reads TGTGCCAGCAGCCTAAGCGGCTACGAGCAGTACTTC.

The DNA of the CDR3 is TGTGCCAGCAGCAAAGCAAGAGTGGACTCCAAAAACATTCAGTACTTC. This translates into CASSKARVDSKNIQYF. This chain joins TRBV21-1 and TRBJ2-4; no check of the table's D call, TRBD2, against the DNA was made. TRBV21-1 is a pseudogene segment. The CDR3 totals 16 residues.

This sequence joins TRBV3-1 (or the pseudogene TRBV3-2) and TRBJ2-3; TRBD2 matches 9 bases. This CDR3 has 15 amino acids. Germline V lookup: CDR1 LGHDT, CDR2 YNNKEL (reference sequence). The J segment lost 8 bases and the V segment lost 4 bases, leaving 10 bases of the junction unmatched. DNA of the CDR3: TGTGCCAGCAGCCGGACTGCGACTAGCGGTAGTACGCAGTATTTT. Amino acid sequence: CASSRTATSGSTQYF.

This clone was counted once. The gene calls are TRBV29-1 and TRBJ2-7, with D tentatively TRBD1 (6 bases). V was shortened by 6 bases and J by 5 bases, with 14 bases between the two germline ends. CDR3 length equals 12 residues. CDR1 and CDR2 (germline): SQVTM, ANQGSEA. The DNA of the CDR3 is TGCAGCGTCGCGGTTCCAGGGGACGAGCAGTACTTC. It specifies CSVAVPGDEQYF.